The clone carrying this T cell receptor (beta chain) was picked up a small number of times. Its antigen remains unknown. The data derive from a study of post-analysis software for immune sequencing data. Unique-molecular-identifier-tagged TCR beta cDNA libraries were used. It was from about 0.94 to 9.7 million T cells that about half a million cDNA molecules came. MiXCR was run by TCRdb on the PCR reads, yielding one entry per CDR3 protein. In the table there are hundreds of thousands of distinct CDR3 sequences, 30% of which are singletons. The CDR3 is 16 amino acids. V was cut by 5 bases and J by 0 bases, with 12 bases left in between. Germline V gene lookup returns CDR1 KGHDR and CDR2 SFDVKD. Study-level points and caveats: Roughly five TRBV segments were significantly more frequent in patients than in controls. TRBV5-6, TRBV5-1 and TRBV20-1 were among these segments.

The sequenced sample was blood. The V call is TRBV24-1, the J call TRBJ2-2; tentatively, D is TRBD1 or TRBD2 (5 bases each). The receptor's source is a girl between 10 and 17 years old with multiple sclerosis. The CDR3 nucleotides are TGTGCCACCAGTGTTTGGGGGACCTCGAACACCGGGGAGCTGTTTTTT. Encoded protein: CATSVWGTSNTGELFF.